This T cell receptor (beta chain) was observed in a study of T cells after posttransplantation cyclophosphamide. Regarding this clone: Its antigen is not identified.

Data came from immunoSEQ multiplex PCR; TCRdb stores just in-frame clones and leaves some out. The sample lists about 1,500 clones, 65% to 80% occurring once. Notes on the study in general: Blood and skin or GI T cell repertoires showed limited TRB overlap. Donor CD8+ memory clones often dominated recipient blood repertoires at later times. After PTCy, TRB diversity resembled that of CNI/methotrexate controls.

This CDR3 is 14 amino acids long. CDR1 and CDR2 (germline): MNHEY, SVGAGI. V gave up 2 bases and J gave up 3 bases, with 10 bases separating them. Cyclophosphamide on days +3 and +4 followed busulfan-fludarabine conditioning and a marrow graft. The chain combines TRBV6-5 with TRBJ1-1; TRBD1 might be the D (5 bases). This TCR was sampled from a female patient over 55 who received an allogeneic stem cell transplant from an unrelated donor, was CMV-positive, and had acute GVHD only. The graft donor may account for some of the T cells. The sample in question was CD4+ T cells sorted from PBMCs, obtained 223 days after allogeneic stem cell transplant with posttransplant cyclophosphamide. The chain's CDR3 is CASSYADSDTEAFF. CDR3 sequence (DNA): TGTGCCAGCAGTTACGCAGACAGCGACACTGAAGCTTTCTTT.